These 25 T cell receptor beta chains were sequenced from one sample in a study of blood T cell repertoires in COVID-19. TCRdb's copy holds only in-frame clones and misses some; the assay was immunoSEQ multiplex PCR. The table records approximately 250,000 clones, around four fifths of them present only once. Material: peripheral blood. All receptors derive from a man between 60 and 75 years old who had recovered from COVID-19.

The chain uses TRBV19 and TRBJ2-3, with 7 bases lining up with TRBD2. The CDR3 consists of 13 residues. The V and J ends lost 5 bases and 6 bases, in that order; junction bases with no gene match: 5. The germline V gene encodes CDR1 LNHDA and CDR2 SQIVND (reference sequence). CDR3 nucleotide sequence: TGTGCCAGTAGTCGGGACTACGCGGATACGCAGTATTTT. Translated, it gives CASSRDYADTQYF.

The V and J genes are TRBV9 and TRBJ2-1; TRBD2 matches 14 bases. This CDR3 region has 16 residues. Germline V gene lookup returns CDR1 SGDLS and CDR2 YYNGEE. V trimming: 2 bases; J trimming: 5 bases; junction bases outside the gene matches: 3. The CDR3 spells CASSVGTSGSHNEQFF. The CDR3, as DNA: TGTGCCAGCAGCGTTGGGACTAGCGGGAGCCACAATGAGCAGTTCTTC.

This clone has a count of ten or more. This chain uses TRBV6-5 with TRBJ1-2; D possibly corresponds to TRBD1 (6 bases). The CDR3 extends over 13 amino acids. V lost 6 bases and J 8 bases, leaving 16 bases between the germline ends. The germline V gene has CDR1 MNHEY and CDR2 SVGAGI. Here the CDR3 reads CASRTQGPRGYTF. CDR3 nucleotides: TGTGCCAGCAGAACCCAGGGGCCTCGAGGCTACACCTTC.

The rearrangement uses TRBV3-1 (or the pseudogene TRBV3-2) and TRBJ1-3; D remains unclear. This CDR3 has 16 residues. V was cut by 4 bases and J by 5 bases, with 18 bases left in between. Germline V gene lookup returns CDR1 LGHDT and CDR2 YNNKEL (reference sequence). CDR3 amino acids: CASSPLGRGARNTIYF. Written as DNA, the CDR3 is TGTGCCAGCAGCCCCCTAGGCCGGGGAGCTAGAAACACCATATATTTT.

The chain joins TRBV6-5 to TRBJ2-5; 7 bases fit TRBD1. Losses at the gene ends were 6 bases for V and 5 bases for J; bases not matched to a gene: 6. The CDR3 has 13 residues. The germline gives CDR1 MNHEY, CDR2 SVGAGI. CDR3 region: CASRRQGVETQYF. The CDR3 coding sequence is TGTGCCAGCAGGAGACAGGGTGTGGAGACCCAGTACTTC.

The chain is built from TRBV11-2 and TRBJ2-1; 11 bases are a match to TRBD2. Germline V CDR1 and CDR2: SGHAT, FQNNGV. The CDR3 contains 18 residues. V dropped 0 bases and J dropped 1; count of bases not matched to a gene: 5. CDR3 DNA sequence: TGTGCCAGCAGCTTAGATCGGAGACTAGCGGGGTCCTACAATGAGCAGTTCTTC. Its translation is CASSLDRRLAGSYNEQFF.

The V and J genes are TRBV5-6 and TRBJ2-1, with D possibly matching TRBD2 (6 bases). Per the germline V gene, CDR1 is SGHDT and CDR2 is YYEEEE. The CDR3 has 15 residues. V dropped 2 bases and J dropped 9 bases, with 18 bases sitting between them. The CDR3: CASSFLTSRSGEQFF. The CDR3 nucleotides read TGTGCCAGCAGCTTTCTGACTAGTCGTTCGGGTGAGCAGTTCTTC.

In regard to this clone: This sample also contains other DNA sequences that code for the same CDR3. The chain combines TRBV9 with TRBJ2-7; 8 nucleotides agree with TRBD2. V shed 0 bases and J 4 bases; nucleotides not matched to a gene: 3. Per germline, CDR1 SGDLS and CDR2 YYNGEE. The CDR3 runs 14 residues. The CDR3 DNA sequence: TGTGCCAGCAGCGTAGCGGGGGGGGGTTACGAGCAGTACTTC. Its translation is CASSVAGGGYEQYF.

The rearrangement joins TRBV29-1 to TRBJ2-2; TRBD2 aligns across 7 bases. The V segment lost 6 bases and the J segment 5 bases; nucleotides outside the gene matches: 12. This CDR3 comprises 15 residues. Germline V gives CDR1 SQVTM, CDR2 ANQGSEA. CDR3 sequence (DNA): TGCAGCGTGAGTCAAGGCGGGAGTAGGACCGGGGAGCTGTTTTTT. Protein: CSVSQGGSRTGELFF.

CDR3 sequence: CASGDRGDGGYTF. CDR3 coding DNA: TGTGCCAGCGGGGACAGAGGTGATGGCGGCTACACCTTC. The chain links TRBV2 to TRBJ1-2, with 7 bases identical to TRBD1. The germline V gene encodes CDR1 SNHLY and CDR2 FYNNEI. V lost 8 bases, J lost 8 bases, and 11 bases stayed unmatched. The CDR3 length is 13 residues.

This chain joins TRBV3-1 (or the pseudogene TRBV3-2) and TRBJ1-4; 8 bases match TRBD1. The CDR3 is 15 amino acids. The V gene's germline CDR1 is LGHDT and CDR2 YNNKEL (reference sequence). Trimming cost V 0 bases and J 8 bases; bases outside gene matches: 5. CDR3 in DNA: TGTGCCAGCAGCCAAGATCCTCACAGGGGGGAAAAACTGTTTTTT. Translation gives CASSQDPHRGEKLFF.

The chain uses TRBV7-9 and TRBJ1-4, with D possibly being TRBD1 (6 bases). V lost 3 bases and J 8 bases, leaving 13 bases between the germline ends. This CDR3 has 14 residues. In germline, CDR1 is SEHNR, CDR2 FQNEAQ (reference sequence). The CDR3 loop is CASSFYREREKLFF. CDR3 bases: TGTGCCAGCAGCTTCTACAGGGAACGGGAAAAACTGTTTTTT.

Here the CDR3 DNA reads TGTGCCAGCAGTGAAGTAGCGGGGGGGTCCTATAGCACAGATACGCAGTATTTT. As protein: CASSEVAGGSYSTDTQYF. The chain uses TRBV6-1 and TRBJ2-3; 11 bases are shared with TRBD2. The V segment lost 1 base and the J segment 0 bases; nucleotides outside the gene matches: 6. CDR1 and CDR2 from the germline V gene are MNHNS and SASEGT. The CDR3 runs 18 residues.

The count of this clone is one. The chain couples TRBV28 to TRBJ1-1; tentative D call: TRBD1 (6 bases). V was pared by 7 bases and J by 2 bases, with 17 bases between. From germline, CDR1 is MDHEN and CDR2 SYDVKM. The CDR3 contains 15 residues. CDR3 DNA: TGTGCCAGCACCGTCGACAGGACGCCAAACACTGAAGCTTTCTTT. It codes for CASTVDRTPNTEAFF.

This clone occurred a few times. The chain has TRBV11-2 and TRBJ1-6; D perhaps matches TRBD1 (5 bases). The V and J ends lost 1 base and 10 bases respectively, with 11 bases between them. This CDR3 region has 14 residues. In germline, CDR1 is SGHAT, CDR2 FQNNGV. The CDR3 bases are TGTGCCAGCAGCTTAGCGGCAGGGCCCTCACCCCTCCACTTT. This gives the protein CASSLAAGPSPLHF.

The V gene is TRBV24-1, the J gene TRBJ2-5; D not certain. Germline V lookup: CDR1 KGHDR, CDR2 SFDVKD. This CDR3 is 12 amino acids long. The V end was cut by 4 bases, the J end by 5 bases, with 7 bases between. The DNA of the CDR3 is TGTGCCACCAGTGAATCTACGGAGACCCAGTACTTC. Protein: CATSESTETQYF.

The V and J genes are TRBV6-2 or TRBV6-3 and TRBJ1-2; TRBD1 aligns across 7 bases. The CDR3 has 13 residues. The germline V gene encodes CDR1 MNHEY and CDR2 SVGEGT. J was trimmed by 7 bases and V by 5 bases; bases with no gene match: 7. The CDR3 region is CASSQSQGGGYTF. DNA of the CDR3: TGTGCCAGCAGTCAGAGTCAGGGGGGTGGCTACACCTTC.

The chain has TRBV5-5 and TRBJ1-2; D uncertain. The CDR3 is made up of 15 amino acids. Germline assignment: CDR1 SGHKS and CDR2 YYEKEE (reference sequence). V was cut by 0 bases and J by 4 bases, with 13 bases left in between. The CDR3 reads CASSLAGSGIYGYTF. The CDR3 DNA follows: TGTGCCAGCAGCTTGGCCGGCTCGGGAATCTATGGCTACACCTTC.

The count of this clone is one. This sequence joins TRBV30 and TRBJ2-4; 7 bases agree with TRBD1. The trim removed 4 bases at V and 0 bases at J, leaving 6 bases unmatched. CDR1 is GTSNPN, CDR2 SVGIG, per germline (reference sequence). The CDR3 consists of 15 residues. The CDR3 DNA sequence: TGTGCCTGGACCTCGGGACAGCTAGCCAAAAACATTCAGTACTTC. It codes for CAWTSGQLAKNIQYF.

This CDR3 reads CASSQRGYAGGEQFF. CDR3 nucleotides: TGTGCCAGCAGCCAACGGGGGTACGCGGGAGGCGAGCAGTTCTTC. This sequence joins TRBV14 and TRBJ2-1, with 8 nucleotides matching TRBD2. Germline CDR1 and CDR2: SGHDN and FVKESK. V gave up 2 bases and J gave up 10 bases; unmatched junction bases: 10. This CDR3 spans 15 amino acids.

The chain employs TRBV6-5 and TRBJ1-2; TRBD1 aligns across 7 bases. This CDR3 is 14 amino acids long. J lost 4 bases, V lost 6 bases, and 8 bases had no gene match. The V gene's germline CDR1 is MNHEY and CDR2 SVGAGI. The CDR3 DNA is TGTGCCAGCAGGAGACGTGGACAGGCCTATGGCTACACCTTC. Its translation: CASRRRGQAYGYTF.

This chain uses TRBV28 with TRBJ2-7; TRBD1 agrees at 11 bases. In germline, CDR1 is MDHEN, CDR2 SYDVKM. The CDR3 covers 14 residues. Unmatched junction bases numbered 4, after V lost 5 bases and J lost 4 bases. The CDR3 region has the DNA TGTGCCAGCAGTCTCCGGGACAGGGGGTACGAGCAGTACTTC. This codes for CASSLRDRGYEQYF.

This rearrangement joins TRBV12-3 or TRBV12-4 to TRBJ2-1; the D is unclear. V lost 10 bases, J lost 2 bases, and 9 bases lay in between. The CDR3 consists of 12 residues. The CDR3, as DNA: TGTGCCACTACCTCCCCCTACAATGAGCAGTTCTTC. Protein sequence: CATTSPYNEQFF.

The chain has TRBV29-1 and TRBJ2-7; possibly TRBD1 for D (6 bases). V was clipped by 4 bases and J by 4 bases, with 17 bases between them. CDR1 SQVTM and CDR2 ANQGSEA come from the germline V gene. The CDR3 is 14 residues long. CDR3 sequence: CSVAMGAGPYEQYF. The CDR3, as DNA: TGCAGCGTTGCGATGGGGGCTGGGCCATACGAGCAGTACTTC.

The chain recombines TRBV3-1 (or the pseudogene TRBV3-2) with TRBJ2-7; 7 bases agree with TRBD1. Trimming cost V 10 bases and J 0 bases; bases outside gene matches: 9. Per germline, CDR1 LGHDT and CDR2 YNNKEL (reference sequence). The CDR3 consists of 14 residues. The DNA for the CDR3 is TGTGCCAACCCCACCGGGACAGCCTCCTACGAGCAGTACTTC. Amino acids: CANPTGTASYEQYF.